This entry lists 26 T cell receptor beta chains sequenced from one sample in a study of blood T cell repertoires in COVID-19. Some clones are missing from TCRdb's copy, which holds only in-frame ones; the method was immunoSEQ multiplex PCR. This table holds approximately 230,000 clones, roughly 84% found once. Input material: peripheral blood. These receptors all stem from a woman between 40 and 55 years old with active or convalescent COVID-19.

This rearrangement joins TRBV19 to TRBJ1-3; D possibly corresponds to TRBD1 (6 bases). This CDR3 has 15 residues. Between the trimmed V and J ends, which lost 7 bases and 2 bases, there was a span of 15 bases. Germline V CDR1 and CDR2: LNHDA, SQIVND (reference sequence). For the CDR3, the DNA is TGTGCCAGTAAACCGGGACAAGTCACTGGAAACACCATATATTTT. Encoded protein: CASKPGQVTGNTIYF. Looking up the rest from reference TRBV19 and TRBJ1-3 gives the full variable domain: DGGITQSPKYLFRKEGQNVTLSCEQNLNHDAMYWYRQDPGQGLRLIYYSQIVNDFQKGDIAEGYSVSREKKESFPLTVTSAQKNPTAFYLCASKPGQVTGNTIYFGEGSWLTVV.

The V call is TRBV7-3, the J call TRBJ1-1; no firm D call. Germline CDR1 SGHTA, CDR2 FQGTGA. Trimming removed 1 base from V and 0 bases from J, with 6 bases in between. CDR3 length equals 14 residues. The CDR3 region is CASSLNALNTEAFF. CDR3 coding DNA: TGTGCCAGCAGCTTAAATGCGTTGAACACTGAAGCTTTCTTT.

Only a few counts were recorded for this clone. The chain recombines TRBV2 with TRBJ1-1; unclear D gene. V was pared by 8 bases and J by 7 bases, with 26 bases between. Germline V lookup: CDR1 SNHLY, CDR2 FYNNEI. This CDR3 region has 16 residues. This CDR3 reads CASRIPKGGLRVEAFF. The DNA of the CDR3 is TGTGCCAGCCGGATCCCTAAAGGAGGGCTACGAGTTGAAGCTTTCTTT.

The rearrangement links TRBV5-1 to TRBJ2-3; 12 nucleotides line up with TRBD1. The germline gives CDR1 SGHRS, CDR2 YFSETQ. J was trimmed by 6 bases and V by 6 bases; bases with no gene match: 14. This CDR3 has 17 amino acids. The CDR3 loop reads CASTQITGQGAMDTQYF. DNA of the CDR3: TGCGCCAGCACGCAGATAACGGGACAGGGGGCGATGGATACGCAGTATTTT.

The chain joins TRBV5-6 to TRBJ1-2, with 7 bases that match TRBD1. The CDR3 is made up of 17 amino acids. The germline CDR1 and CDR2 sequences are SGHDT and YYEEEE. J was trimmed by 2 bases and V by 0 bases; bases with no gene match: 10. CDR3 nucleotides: TGTGCCAGCAGCTTGGTGTCAGGGGGATTTATCAACTATGGCTACACCTTC. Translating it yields CASSLVSGGFINYGYTF. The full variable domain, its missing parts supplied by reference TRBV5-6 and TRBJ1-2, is DAGVTQSPTHLIKTRGQQVTLRCSPKSGHDTVSWYQQALGQGPQFIFQYYEEEERQRGNFPDRFSGHQFPNYSSELNVNALLLGDSALYLCASSLVSGGFINYGYTFGSGTRLTVV.

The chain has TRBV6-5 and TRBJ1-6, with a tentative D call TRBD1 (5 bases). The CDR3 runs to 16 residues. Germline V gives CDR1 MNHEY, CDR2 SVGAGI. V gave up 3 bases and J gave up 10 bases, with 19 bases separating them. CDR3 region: CASSYDPARARSPLHF. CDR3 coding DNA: TGTGCCAGCAGTTATGATCCAGCCAGGGCGCGATCACCCCTCCACTTT.

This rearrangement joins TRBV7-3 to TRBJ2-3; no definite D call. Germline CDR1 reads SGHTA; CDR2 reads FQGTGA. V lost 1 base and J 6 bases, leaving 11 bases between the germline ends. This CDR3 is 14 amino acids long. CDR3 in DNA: TGTGCCAGCAGCTTAAGCGCTTACTCTGATACGCAGTATTTT. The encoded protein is CASSLSAYSDTQYF.

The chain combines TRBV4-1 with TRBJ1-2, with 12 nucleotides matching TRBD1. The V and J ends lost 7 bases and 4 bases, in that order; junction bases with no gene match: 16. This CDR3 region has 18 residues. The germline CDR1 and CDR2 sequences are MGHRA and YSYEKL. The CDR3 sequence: CASTFTGGTGGSIYGYTF. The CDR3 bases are TGCGCCAGCACCTTCACCGGCGGGACAGGGGGCTCGATCTATGGCTACACCTTC.

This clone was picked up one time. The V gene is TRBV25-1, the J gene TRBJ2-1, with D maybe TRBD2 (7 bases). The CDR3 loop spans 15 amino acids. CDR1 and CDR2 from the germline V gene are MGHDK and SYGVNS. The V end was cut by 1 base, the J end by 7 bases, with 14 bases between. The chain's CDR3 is CASSESGGRRNEQFF. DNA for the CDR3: TGTGCCAGCAGTGAATCCGGGGGGCGCAGGAATGAGCAGTTCTTC.

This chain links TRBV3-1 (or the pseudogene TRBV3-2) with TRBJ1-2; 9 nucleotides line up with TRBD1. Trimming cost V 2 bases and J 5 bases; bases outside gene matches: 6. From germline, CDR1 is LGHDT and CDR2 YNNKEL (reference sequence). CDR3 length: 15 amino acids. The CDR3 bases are TGTGCCAGCAGCCAACTTAACAGGGGGCAGTATGGCTACACCTTC. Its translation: CASSQLNRGQYGYTF.

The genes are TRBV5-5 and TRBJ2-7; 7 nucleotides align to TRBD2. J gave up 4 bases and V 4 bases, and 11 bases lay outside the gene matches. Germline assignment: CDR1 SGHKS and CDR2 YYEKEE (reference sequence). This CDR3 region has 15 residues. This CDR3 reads CASSEGTTVGYEQYF. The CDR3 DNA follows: TGTGCCAGCAGCGAAGGGACTACGGTTGGGTACGAGCAGTACTTC.

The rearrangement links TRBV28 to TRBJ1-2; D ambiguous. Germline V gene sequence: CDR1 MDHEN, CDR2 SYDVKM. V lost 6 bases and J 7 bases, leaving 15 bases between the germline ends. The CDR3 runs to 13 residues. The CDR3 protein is CASRPTGIPGYTF. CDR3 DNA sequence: TGTGCCAGCAGGCCAACGGGGATTCCTGGCTACACCTTC.

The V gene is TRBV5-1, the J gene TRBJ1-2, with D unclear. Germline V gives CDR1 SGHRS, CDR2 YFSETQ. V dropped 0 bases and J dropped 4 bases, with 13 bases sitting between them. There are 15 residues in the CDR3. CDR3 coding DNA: TGCGCCAGCAGCTTGGTTGTCAACTCCCCCTATGGCTACACCTTC. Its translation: CASSLVVNSPYGYTF.

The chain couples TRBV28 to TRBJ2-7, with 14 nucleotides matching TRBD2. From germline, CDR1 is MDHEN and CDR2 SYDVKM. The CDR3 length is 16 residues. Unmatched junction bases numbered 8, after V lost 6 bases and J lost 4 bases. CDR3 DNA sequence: TGTGCCAGCAGAACGACTAGCGGGGGGGCAACGTACGAGCAGTACTTC. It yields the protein CASRTTSGGATYEQYF.

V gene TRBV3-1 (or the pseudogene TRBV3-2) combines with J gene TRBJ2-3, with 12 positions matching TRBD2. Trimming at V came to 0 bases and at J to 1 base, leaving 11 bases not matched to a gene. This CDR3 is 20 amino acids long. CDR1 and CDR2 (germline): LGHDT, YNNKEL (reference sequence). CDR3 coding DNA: TGTGCCAGCAGCCAAGATGTGAGTCTAGCGGGGGGGCTGGGCACAGATACGCAGTATTTT. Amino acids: CASSQDVSLAGGLGTDTQYF.

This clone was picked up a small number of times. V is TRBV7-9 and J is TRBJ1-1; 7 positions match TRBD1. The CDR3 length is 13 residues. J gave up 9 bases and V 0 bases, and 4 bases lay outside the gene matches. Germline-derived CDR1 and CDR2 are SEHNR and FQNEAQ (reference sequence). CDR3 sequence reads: CASSLATGIQAFF. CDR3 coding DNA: TGTGCCAGCAGCTTAGCGACAGGGATTCAAGCTTTCTTT.

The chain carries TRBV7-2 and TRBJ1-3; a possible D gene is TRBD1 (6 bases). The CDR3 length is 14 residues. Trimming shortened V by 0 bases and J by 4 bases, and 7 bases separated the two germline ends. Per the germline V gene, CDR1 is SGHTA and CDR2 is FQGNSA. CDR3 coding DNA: TGTGCCAGCAGCTTAGCCAGGGGCGGAAACACCATATATTTT. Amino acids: CASSLARGGNTIYF. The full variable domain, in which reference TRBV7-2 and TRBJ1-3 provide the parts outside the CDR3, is GAGVSQSPSNKVTEKGKDVELRCDPISGHTALYWYRQSLGQGLEFLIYFQGNSAPDKSGLPSDRFSAERTGGSVSTLTIQRTQQEDSAVYLCASSLARGGNTIYFGEGSWLTVV.

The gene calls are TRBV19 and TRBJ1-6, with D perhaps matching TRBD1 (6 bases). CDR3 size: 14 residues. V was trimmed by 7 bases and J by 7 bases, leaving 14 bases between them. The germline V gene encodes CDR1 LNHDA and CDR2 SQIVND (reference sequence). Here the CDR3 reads CASKFGGANSPLHF. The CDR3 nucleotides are TGTGCCAGTAAGTTCGGGGGGGCAAATTCACCCCTCCACTTT.

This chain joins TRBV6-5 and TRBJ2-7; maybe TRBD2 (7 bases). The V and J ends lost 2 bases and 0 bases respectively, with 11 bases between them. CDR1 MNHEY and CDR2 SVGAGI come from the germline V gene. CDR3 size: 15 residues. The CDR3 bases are TGTGCCAGCAGTTACAAGGGGGAGGGCTCCTACGAGCAGTACTTC. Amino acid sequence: CASSYKGEGSYEQYF.

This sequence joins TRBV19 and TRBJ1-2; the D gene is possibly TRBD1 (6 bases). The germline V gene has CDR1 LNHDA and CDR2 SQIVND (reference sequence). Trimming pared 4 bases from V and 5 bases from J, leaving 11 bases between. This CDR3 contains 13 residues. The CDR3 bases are TGTGCCAGTAGTAGGGCAGGGGTATATGGCTACACCTTC. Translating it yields CASSRAGVYGYTF.

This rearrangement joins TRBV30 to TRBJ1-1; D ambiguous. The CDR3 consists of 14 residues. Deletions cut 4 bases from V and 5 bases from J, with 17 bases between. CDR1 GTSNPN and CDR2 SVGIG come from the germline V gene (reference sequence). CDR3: CAWTTTADRTEAFF. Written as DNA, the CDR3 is TGTGCCTGGACGACTACAGCGGATCGGACTGAAGCTTTCTTT.

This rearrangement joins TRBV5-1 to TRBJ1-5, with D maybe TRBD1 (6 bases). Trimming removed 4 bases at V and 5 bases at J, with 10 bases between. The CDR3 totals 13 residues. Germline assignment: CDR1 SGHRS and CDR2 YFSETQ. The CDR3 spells CASSPQGDQPQHF. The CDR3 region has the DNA TGCGCCAGCAGCCCACAGGGAGATCAGCCCCAGCATTTT.

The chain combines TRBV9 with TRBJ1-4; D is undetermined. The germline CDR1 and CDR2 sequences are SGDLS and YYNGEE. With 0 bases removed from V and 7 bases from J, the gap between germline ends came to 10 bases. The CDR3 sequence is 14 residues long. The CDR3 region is CASSVEARGEKLFF. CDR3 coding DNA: TGTGCCAGCAGCGTAGAGGCCCGGGGTGAAAAACTGTTTTTT.

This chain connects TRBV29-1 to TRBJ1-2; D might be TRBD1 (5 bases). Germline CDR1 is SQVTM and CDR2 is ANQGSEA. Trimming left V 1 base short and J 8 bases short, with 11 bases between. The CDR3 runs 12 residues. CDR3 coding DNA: TGCAGCGTTGAAGGGGCAGGGAAGGGCTACACCTTC. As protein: CSVEGAGKGYTF. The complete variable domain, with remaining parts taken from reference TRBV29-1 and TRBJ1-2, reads SAVISQKPSRDICQRGTSLTIQCQVDSQVTMMFWYRQQPGQSLTLIATANQGSEATYESGFVIDKFPISRPNLTFSTLTVSNMSPEDSSIYLCSVEGAGKGYTFGSGTRLTVV.

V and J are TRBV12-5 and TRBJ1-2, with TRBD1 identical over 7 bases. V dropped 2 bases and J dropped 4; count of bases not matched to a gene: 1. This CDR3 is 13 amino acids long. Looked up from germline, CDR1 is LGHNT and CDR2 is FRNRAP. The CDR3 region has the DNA TGTGCTAGTGGTTTGTCAGGGGGCTATGGCTACACCTTC. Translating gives CASGLSGGYGYTF.

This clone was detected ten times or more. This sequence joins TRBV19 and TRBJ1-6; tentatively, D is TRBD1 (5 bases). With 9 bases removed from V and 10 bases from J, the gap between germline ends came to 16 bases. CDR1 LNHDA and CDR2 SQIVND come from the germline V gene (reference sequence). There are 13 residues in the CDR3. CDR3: CASMEQVGSPLHF. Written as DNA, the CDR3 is TGTGCCAGCATGGAACAGGTCGGATCACCCCTCCACTTT.